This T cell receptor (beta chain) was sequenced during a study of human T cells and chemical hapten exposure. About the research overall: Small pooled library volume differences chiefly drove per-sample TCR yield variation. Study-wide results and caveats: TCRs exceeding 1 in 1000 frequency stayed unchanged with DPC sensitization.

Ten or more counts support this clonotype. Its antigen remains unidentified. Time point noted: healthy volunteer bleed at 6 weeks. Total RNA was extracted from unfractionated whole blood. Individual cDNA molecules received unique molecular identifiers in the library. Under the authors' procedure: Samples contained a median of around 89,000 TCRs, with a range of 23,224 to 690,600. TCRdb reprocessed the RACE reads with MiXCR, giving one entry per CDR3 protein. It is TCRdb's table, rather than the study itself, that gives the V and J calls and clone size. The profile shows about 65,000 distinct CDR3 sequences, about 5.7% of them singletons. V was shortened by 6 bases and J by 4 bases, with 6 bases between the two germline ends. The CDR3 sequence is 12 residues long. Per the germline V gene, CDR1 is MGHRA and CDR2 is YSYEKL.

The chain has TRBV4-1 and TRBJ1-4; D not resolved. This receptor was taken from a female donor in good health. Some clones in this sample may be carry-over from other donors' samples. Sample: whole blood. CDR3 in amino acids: CASSQINEKLFF. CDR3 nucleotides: TGCGCCAGCAGTCAGATTAATGAAAAACTGTTTTTT.